This T cell receptor beta chain came from a study of PD-L1 blockade in urothelial cancer. Documented time point: peripheral blood 6 weeks after treatment start. Produced via immunoSEQ multiplex PCR; TCRdb's table is partial and in-frame only. The table records about 44,000 clones, about 90% of them present only once. Germline trimming cut 6 bases from V and 6 bases from J; bases unmatched to any gene: 5. The CDR3 totals 14 residues. Per germline, CDR1 SGHTA and CDR2 FQGNSA. Specimen: PBMCs, collected around atezolizumab (anti-PD-L1) treatment. The V call is TRBV7-2, the J call TRBJ2-1; 10 nucleotides match TRBD2. The receptor was isolated from a man aged 70-80 years with urothelial cancer. CDR3 sequence reads: CASSWSGRGNEQFF. The CDR3 DNA reads TGTGCCAGCAGTTGGAGCGGGAGGGGCAATGAGCAGTTCTTC.